These T cell receptor beta chains were read from a single sample in a study of T cell responses to AZD1222 COVID-19 vaccine. The method was immunoSEQ multiplex PCR; TCRdb's version includes in-frame clones alone and lacks a portion of them. This table has roughly 140,000 clones, around 89% appearing once. Specimen: peripheral blood, collected on day 0 of AZD1222 vaccination. All receptors derive from an adult in good health. The CDR3 runs from the conserved cysteine through the conserved F or W. Clone size, where shown, is once, few, many, or a class for clones that have expanded.

CDR3 | size | J | length | V
CASSLTGNTETQYF | . | TRBJ2-5 | 14 | TRBV5-1
CASSLGFREVVNEQFF | . | TRBJ2-1 | 16 | TRBV5-1
CASSAREGGSGNTIYF | . | TRBJ1-3 | 16 | TRBV7-9
CASSLVPYGYTF | . | TRBJ1-2 | 12 | TRBV7-9
CASSVTGVGPGEQYF | . | TRBJ2-7 | 15 | TRBV9
CASTIKRTGGNF | . | TRBJ2-7 | 12 | TRBV27
CAWSRGGGKADTQYF | . | TRBJ2-3 | 15 | TRBV30
CASSPTGRNSPLHF | . | TRBJ1-6 | 14 | TRBV18
CASSLVFSETTEAFF | once | TRBJ1-1 | 15 | TRBV7-2
CASCRQSYNSPLHF | . | TRBJ1-6 | 14 | TRBV19
CATSRSGSSYEQYF | . | TRBJ2-7 | 14 | TRBV15
CASSLVSYGYTF | . | TRBJ1-2 | 12 | TRBV28
CASSLEQTNEKLFF | . | TRBJ1-4 | 14 | TRBV7-9
CASSPLNQPQHF | . | TRBJ1-5 | 12 | TRBV19
CASSGDRAITEAFF | . | TRBJ1-1 | 14 | TRBV3-1/TRBV3-2
CASRSRDPNTGELFF | . | TRBJ2-2 | 15 | TRBV7-3
CASSEARGGNQETQYF | . | TRBJ2-5 | 16 | TRBV9
CASSPVSLNTEAFF | . | TRBJ1-1 | 14 | TRBV6-5
CASSQSSYEQYF | . | TRBJ2-7 | 12 | TRBV6-2/TRBV6-3
CASSREPTETQYF | . | TRBJ2-5 | 13 | TRBV4-2
CASSLSGRASSGTQYF | . | TRBJ2-3 | 16 | TRBV7-2
CATSDPDGGYTF | . | TRBJ1-2 | 12 | TRBV24-1
CASSDRGTEAFF | . | TRBJ1-1 | 12 | TRBV9
CASKQGRYGYTF | . | TRBJ1-2 | 12 | TRBV28
CASSADLAQPQHF | . | TRBJ1-5 | 13 | TRBV9
CATSRGVGHTDTQYF | . | TRBJ2-3 | 15 | TRBV15
CASSHPAEFAMGGYTF | . | TRBJ1-2 | 16 | TRBV4-1
CASSVTSGSSYNEQFF | . | TRBJ2-1 | 16 | TRBV9
CASSSGRQFF | . | TRBJ2-1 | 10 | TRBV12-3/TRBV12-4
CASSQTSGGPYEQYF | . | TRBJ2-7 | 15 | TRBV4-1
CASSSSGGSSSYEQYF | once | TRBJ2-7 | 16 | TRBV6-5
CASSYSRGTYNEQFF | . | TRBJ2-1 | 15 | TRBV6-5
CASSLGNNEKLFF | . | TRBJ1-4 | 13 | TRBV5-6
CASSLSQGRSGETQYF | . | TRBJ2-5 | 16 | TRBV5-4
CASSPLGAGGNQPQHF | . | TRBJ1-5 | 16 | TRBV18
CASSLLAGTNTGELFF | . | TRBJ2-2 | 16 | TRBV5-1
CASSQGPLERDTQYF | . | TRBJ2-3 | 15 | TRBV4-1
CATSRDGSWNTEAFF | . | TRBJ1-1 | 15 | TRBV15
CASSGPRGAFGYTF | . | TRBJ1-2 | 14 | TRBV28
CASSPTGGFGYTF | few | TRBJ1-2 | 13 | TRBV7-3
CASSPEGYRAYGYTF | . | TRBJ1-2 | 15 | TRBV3-1/TRBV3-2
CASSSRSLAGQETQYF | . | TRBJ2-5 | 16 | TRBV7-2
CASSLEFQGLYEQYF | . | TRBJ2-7 | 15 | TRBV5-1
CASSQSRDLKYEQYF | once | TRBJ2-7 | 15 | TRBV3-1/TRBV3-2
CASSLVGQANTEAFF | once | TRBJ1-1 | 15 | TRBV11-2
CASSLVNSMNEKLFF | once | TRBJ1-4 | 15 | TRBV27
CASRETGRPDTQYF | few | TRBJ2-3 | 14 | TRBV5-1
CASSFNNRIRGPNTEAFF | . | TRBJ1-1 | 18 | TRBV11-2
CASSPGHTSGNTIYF | . | TRBJ1-3 | 15 | TRBV4-1
CASSPQTGGFTEAFF | . | TRBJ1-1 | 15 | TRBV11-2
CASSSGGLAGLEQFF | . | TRBJ2-1 | 15 | TRBV11-3
CASSPREGLYEQYF | . | TRBJ2-7 | 14 | TRBV28
CASSMATATNTEAFF | . | TRBJ1-1 | 15 | TRBV19
CASIVRGRGTQYF | once | TRBJ2-5 | 13 | TRBV6-5
CASSLGVGVSAEQFF | . | TRBJ2-1 | 15 | TRBV7-2
CSARLSYGYTF | once | TRBJ1-2 | 11 | TRBV20-1
CASSLVASFDTQYF | . | TRBJ2-3 | 14 | TRBV5-6
CASSSRNEQFF | . | TRBJ2-1 | 11 | TRBV9
CASNGGRTEAFF | . | TRBJ1-1 | 12 | TRBV6-5